The present T cell receptor beta chain was sequenced within a study of CD8+ T cells in alopecia areata. As for the study in general: Tofacitinib was taken orally by treated patients, and the dose was 5 to 10 mg twice daily. Study-wide results and caveats: The study found that many expanded lesional clones persisted in scalp and blood during tofacitinib. Scalp clonality, together with expanded CD8+ clones among the top 100, fell significantly with tofacitinib.

Extracted RNA was reverse transcribed into cDNA, the sequencing template. Repertoires were generated with immunoSEQ multiplex PCR, while TCRdb's copy carries only in-frame clones and drops some. The sample contains some 98,000 clones, roughly 64% of which appear only once. Treatment in this sample: oral pan-JAK inhibitor, 5-10 mg twice daily. Alopecia areata patients had lesional scalp punch biopsies and peripheral blood taken from them. In the case of this clone: Its antigen is unknown.

The CDR3 is 15 amino acids. Germline CDR1 reads SGHTA; CDR2 reads FQGNSA. The germline V and J ends were trimmed by 3 bases and 0 bases, with 10 bases remaining between them. Here the sequenced sample was CD8+ T cells sorted from blood, taken at week 4, from a patient treated with tofacitinib. The chain carries TRBV7-2 and TRBJ2-3; TRBD2 might be the D (6 bases). The sequence came from a human donor with alopecia areata. As DNA, the CDR3 is TGTGCCAGCAGCTTTGGCGGGGAAAGCACAGATACGCAGTATTTT. This codes for CASSFGGESTDTQYF.